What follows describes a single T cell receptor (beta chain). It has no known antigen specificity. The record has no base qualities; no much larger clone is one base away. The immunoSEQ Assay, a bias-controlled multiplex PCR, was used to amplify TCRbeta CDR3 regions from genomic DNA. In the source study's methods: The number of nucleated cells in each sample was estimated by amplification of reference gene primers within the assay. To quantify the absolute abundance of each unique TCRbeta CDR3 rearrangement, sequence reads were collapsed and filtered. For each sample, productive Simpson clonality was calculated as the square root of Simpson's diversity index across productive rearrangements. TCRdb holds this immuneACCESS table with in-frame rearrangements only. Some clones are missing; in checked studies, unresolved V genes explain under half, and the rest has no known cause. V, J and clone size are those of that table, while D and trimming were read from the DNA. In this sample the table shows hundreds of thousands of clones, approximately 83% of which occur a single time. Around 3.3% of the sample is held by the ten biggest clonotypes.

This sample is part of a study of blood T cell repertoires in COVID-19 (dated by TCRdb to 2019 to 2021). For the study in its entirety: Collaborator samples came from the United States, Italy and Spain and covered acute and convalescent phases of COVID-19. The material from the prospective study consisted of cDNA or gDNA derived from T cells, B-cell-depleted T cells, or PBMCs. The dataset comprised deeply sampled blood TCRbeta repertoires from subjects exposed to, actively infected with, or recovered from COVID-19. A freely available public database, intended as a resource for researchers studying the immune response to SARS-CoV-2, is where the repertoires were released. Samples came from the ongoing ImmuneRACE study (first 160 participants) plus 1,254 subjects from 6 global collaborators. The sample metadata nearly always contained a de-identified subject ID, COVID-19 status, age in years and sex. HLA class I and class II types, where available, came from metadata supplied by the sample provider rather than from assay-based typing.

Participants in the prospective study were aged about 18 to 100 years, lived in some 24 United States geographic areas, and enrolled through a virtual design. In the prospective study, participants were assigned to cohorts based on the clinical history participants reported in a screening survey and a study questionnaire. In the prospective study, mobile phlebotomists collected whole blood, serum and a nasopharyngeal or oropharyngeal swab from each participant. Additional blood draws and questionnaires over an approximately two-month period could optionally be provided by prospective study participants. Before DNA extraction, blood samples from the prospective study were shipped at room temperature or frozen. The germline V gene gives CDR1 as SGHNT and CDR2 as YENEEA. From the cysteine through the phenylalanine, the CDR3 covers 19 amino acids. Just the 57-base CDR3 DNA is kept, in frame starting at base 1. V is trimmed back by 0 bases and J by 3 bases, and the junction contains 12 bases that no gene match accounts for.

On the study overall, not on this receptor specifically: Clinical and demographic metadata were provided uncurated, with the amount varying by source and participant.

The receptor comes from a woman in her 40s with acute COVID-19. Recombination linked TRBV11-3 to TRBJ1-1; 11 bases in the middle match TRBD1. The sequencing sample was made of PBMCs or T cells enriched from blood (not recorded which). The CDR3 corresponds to CASSLEIDPGTGGDTEAFF. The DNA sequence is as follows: TGTGCCAGCAGCTTAGAGATTGACCCGGGGACAGGGGGGGACACTGAAGCTTTCTTT.